Detailed here is one T cell receptor (beta chain). The clone's antigen remains unknown. Base qualities were left out, and no much larger clone turns up one base away. The method was the immunoSEQ multiplex PCR assay. TCRdb obtained this table from immuneACCESS and retained in-frame rearrangements with V and J assigned. These tables miss some clones; where compared with another copy, unresolved V genes account for less than half of the shortfall, and the remainder is unexplained. For this sample the table gives 140,000 or so clones, of which 92% were detected only once. Clones ranked in the top ten supply roughly 1.4% of the sample. The data belong to a study of CD4+ T cells in melanoma (dated 2022 in TCRdb). Regarding the complete study: Neoantigen-specific CD4+ T cells in human melanoma were investigated in the study.

The donors were people with melanoma. Its CDR3 holds 12 amino acids, cysteine through phenylalanine. This entry keeps only the CDR3 DNA: 36 bases, framed from base 1. Trimming takes 4 bases from V and 0 bases from J, and the germline ends sit 4 bases apart. CDR1 SGHRS and CDR2 YFSETQ are derived from the germline V gene. What the study reported, not specific to this receptor: Neoantigen-specific CD4+ T cells in melanoma were reported to have a range of differentiation states. Neoantigen-specific CD4+ T cells were reported to be correlated with the function of CD8+ T cells, macrophages and B cells.

Recombination linked TRBV5-1 to TRBJ2-5; the D gene identity is not certain. The TCR sequence derives from a human donor with melanoma. The CDR3 in this case is CASSVDQETQYF. The nucleotide sequence is TGCGCCAGCAGCGTCGACCAAGAGACCCAGTACTTC.